The next 8 T cell receptor beta chains were all read from a single sample in a study of T cell repertoires in cytomegalovirus infection. Antigens of these TCRs are unknown. Each CDR3 protein is one row after TCRdb ran MiXCR on the reads. Here the sample spans some 920,000 distinct CDR3 sequences, less than 40% being singletons. This material consisted of cultured CD8+ T cells from PBMCs, taken from culture after CMV antigen stimulation. The source of these receptors is a human donor in good health (CMV status not recorded). Some clones in this sample may be carry-over from other donors' samples.

V is TRBV27 and J is TRBJ2-1; 11 positions agree with TRBD2. From germline, CDR1 is MNHEY and CDR2 SMNVEV (reference sequence). The CDR3 totals 16 residues. Trimming at V came to 7 bases and at J to 4 bases, leaving 9 bases not matched to a gene. The CDR3 DNA sequence: TGTGCCAGCACCCCCTTCCCTAGCGGGGGGTACAATGAGCAGTTCTTC. Translating it yields CASTPFPSGGYNEQFF.

This clonotype was recorded at least ten times. The rearrangement joins TRBV29-1 to TRBJ2-3; D perhaps matches TRBD1 (6 bases). Deletions cut 3 bases from V and 4 bases from J, with 8 bases between. From germline, CDR1 is SQVTM and CDR2 ANQGSEA. This CDR3 spans 12 amino acids. Here the CDR3 DNA reads TGCAGCGTTGATGCAGGGGCAGATACGCAGTATTTT. Protein product: CSVDAGADTQYF.

V usage is TRBV6-2 or TRBV6-3 and J usage is TRBJ2-7; 7 nucleotides align to TRBD2. The CDR3 length is 14 residues. V lost 7 bases to trimming and J lost 3 bases; unmatched junction nucleotides: 9. Germline values: CDR1 MNHEY, CDR2 SVGEGT. CDR3: CASNDVAGDYEQYV. The CDR3 nucleotides read TGTGCCAGCAACGACGTAGCGGGCGACTACGAGCAGTACGTC.

The chain recombines TRBV27 with TRBJ2-1; 8 bases are shared with TRBD2. Germline loops: CDR1 MNHEY, CDR2 SMNVEV (reference sequence). Unmatched junction bases numbered 12, after V lost 5 bases and J lost 6 bases. The CDR3 length is 16 residues. CDR3 nucleotide sequence: TGTGCCAGCAGTATCCTGGCGGGGGGCCTCCTCAATGAGCAGTTCTTC. It encodes CASSILAGGLLNEQFF.

This clonotype has more than one count but fewer than ten. This sequence joins TRBV19 and TRBJ1-5; 7 bases match TRBD1. Germline V lookup: CDR1 LNHDA, CDR2 SQIVND (reference sequence). The length of the CDR3 is 16 residues. V shed 9 bases and J 5 bases; nucleotides not matched to a gene: 16. The DNA for the CDR3 is TGTGCCAGCCACCCAGGGGGTGATCGTTATGATCAGCCCCAGCATTTT. The encoded protein is CASHPGGDRYDQPQHF.

The chain has TRBV27 and TRBJ1-2; D perhaps matches TRBD1 (5 bases). Per germline, CDR1 MNHEY and CDR2 SMNVEV (reference sequence). The CDR3 contains 14 residues. The V and J ends lost 5 bases and 0 bases respectively, with 10 bases between them. CDR3 DNA sequence: TGTGCCAGCAGTCCAGGGATGGCTAACTATGGCTACACCTTC. Its translation is CASSPGMANYGYTF.

This clonotype turned up a few times. This rearrangement joins TRBV5-4 to TRBJ2-3, with 8 bases lining up with TRBD1. This CDR3 contains 16 residues. The germline gives CDR1 SGHNT, CDR2 YYREEE (reference sequence). J gave up 5 bases and V 2 bases, and 10 bases lay outside the gene matches. CDR3 amino acids: CASSFNTGGMEDTQYF. CDR3 sequence (DNA): TGTGCCAGCAGCTTTAACACAGGGGGGATGGAAGATACGCAGTATTTT.

The chain links TRBV7-9 to TRBJ1-2; D is perhaps TRBD1 (5 bases). CDR1 is SEHNR and CDR2 is FQNEAQ in the germline V gene (reference sequence). This CDR3 is built from 15 residues. V dropped 5 bases and J dropped 5 bases, with 18 bases sitting between them. CDR3: CASSPTTGTVYGYTF. DNA for the CDR3: TGTGCCAGCAGCCCCACAACCGGGACCGTATATGGCTACACCTTC.